This T cell receptor beta chain appears in the sequencing data of a study of blood T cell repertoires in COVID-19. The repertoire was sequenced with immunoSEQ multiplex PCR; TCRdb's copy has only in-frame clones and lacks some. The sample records approximately 100,000 clones, roughly 88% being singletons. The TCR was taken from a man between 60 and 70 years old with acute or convalescent COVID-19. The material sequenced was peripheral blood.

The CDR3 protein is CASSNRRDTEAFF. In DNA, the CDR3 is TGTGCCAGCAGTAACAGGAGGGACACTGAAGCTTTCTTT. The chain is built from TRBV6-5 and TRBJ1-1, with a weak D call TRBD1 (5 bases). The CDR3 has 13 residues. CDR1 and CDR2 from the germline V gene are MNHEY and SVGAGI. The V end was cut by 5 bases, the J end by 3 bases, with 10 bases between.